This T cell receptor beta chain originates from a study of blood T cell repertoires in COVID-19 (TCRdb year 2020). Some background on the complete study: The collaborator samples originated in the United States, Italy and Spain and spanned the acute and convalescent phases of COVID-19. Where available, HLA class I and class II types were obtained from metadata supplied by the sample provider rather than from assay-based typing. Sample metadata almost always included a de-identified subject ID, COVID-19 status, age in years and sex. Subjects who had been exposed to COVID-19, were actively infected with it, or had recovered from it provided the deeply sampled blood TCRbeta repertoires that made up the dataset. The samples were drawn from two sources: the first 160 participants of the ongoing ImmuneRACE study, and 1,200 or so subjects contributed by 6 global collaborators. The repertoires were made available in a free public database intended to serve as a resource for research on the immune response to SARS-CoV-2. The prospective study material was composed of cDNA or gDNA derived from T cells, B-cell-depleted T cells, or PBMCs. Summary of the overall study and its limitations: Clinical and demographic metadata were provided uncurated, with the amount varying by source and participant.

TCRbeta CDR3 regions were amplified from genomic DNA by means of the immunoSEQ Assay, a bias-controlled multiplex PCR. The authors processed their data as follows. The number of nucleated cells in each sample was estimated from the amplification of reference gene primers within the assay. To quantify the absolute abundance of each unique TCRbeta CDR3 rearrangement, sequence reads were collapsed and filtered. Productive Simpson clonality was computed per sample as the square root of Simpson's diversity index over productive rearrangements. This immuneACCESS table, as held by TCRdb, lists in-frame sequences with V and J called but not all clones. Of the missing ones, under half trace to an unresolved V gene in checked studies; the others have no known cause. D and trimming were read from the DNA, whereas the V and J calls and clone size are those reported in that table. Counted in this sample were about 180,000 clones; 70% to 85% of them appeared once. The ten most abundant clones make up around 7% of the sample.

Whole blood was collected in K2EDTA tubes by collaborating institutions according to the institutions' own protocols. Collaborator samples were shipped for TCRbeta analysis as frozen whole blood, isolated PBMCs, or DNA extracted from either sample type. This clone occurred a few times. Its antigen remains undetermined. No quality values exist for individual bases; no much larger clone is one base distant. From cysteine to phenylalanine, the CDR3 is 13 amino acids long. Only CDR3 DNA remains: 39 bases, in frame from the first base. V is shortened by 2 bases, J by 3 bases, and the region joining them spans 7 bases. Via the germline V gene (reference sequence), CDR1 is LGHDT and CDR2 YNNKEL.

The sequence derives from a human donor in a cohort sampled during active COVID-19. The sequencing input was peripheral blood. This chain is built from TRBV3-1 (or the pseudogene TRBV3-2) and TRBJ1-1; the D gene cannot be named for sure. The CDR3 region: CASSQPPHTEAFF. The nucleotide sequence is given as TGTGCCAGCAGCCAACCTCCCCACACTGAAGCTTTCTTT.